This T cell receptor beta chain was obtained from a study of T cell clonotyping in hematopoietic cell transplantation. Study background: Cytoreduction preceded collection of pretransplant recipient samples. Study results and limitations: Few recipient clonotypes overlapped donors; over 95% were de novo at given depth. Graft donor and pretransplant recipient Inverse Simpson Index values predicted broader posttransplant TCR diversity.

Libraries were prepared by immunoSEQ multiplex PCR; TCRdb keeps only in-frame clonotypes and omits some of them. This table holds around 25,000 clones, 70% to 75% found once. Time point defined: recipient sample about 28 days before transplant, after cytoreduction. Recipients were bled about 28 days pretransplant and at posttransplant days 30, 100, 180. A note on this clone: Its antigen is as yet unknown.

CDR3 size: 14 residues. CDR1 is LNHDA and CDR2 is SQIVND in the germline V gene (reference sequence). V dropped 2 bases and J dropped 3 bases, with 11 bases sitting between them. The sequences come from peripheral blood mononuclear cells, collected before stem cell transplant. The source is a man in his forties or fifties with myelodysplastic syndrome. Some clones in this sample may be carry-over from other donors' samples. The chain recombines TRBV19 with TRBJ2-7; possibly TRBD2 for D (6 bases). The CDR3 nucleotides read TGTGCCAGTAGTATAAGGGCGGGGTACTACGAGCAGTACTTC. Protein sequence: CASSIRAGYYEQYF.